A single sample gave rise to the 17 T cell receptor beta chains below, sequenced in a study. TCRdb re-derived calls from the RT-PCR reads in MiXCR, one entry per CDR3 protein. The sample includes approximately 720,000 distinct CDR3 sequences, over 12% of them seen just once. Sequencing was carried out using memory CD4+ T cells from blood. All receptors derive from a female donor in good health, serving as a healthy control.

This clonotype was recorded at least ten times. Just one base apart from a much larger clone, this may be a read error. The rearrangement links TRBV7-2 to TRBJ2-5; D is unresolved. The CDR3 contains 11 residues. V was trimmed by 5 bases and J by 5 bases, leaving 6 bases between them. The germline gives CDR1 SGHTA, CDR2 FQGNSA. The CDR3 loop reads CASSVGETQYF. The CDR3 nucleotides are TGTGCCAGCAGCGTGGGGGAGACCCAGTACTTC.

This clonotype was counted a few times. The rearrangement links TRBV12-3 or TRBV12-4 to TRBJ1-1; D possibly corresponds to TRBD1 (6 bases). Trimming stripped 4 bases from V and 6 bases from J, with 24 bases between. This CDR3 contains 17 residues. Here the CDR3 reads CASSSNLGATGPAEAFF. The CDR3 nucleotides read TGTGCCAGCAGTTCTAACCTGGGGGCGACCGGTCCCGCTGAAGCTTTCTTT.

This clonotype was found a few times. The rearrangement links TRBV20-1 to TRBJ1-2; D gene ambiguous. The CDR3 spans 13 residues. CDR1 is DFQATT and CDR2 is SNEGSKA in the germline V gene (reference sequence). The V and J ends lost 6 bases and 4 bases respectively, with 15 bases between them. The DNA for the CDR3 is TGCAGTGCCCACCCCCAGGAGATCTATGGCTACACCTTC. Translating it yields CSAHPQEIYGYTF.

V gene TRBV10-2 combines with J gene TRBJ1-5; TRBD1 is a possible D gene (5 bases). This CDR3 spans 14 amino acids. V was cut by 5 bases and J by 3 bases, with 11 bases left in between. Germline V gives CDR1 WSHSY, CDR2 SAAADI. The CDR3 nucleotides read TGCGCCAGCAGTCACGACAGTTACAATCAGCCCCAGCATTTT. It codes for CASSHDSYNQPQHF.

The chain recombines TRBV9 with TRBJ2-1, with 8 nucleotides matching TRBD1. This CDR3 is 13 amino acids long. Trimming removed 7 bases from V and 8 bases from J; junction bases left unmatched: 8. Germline V gene data show CDR1 as SGDLS and CDR2 as YYNGEE. This chain's CDR3 is CASGQGPSHEQFF. CDR3 DNA sequence: TGTGCCAGCGGACAGGGTCCATCCCATGAGCAGTTCTTC.

This sequence joins TRBV7-2 and TRBJ2-2, with 10 bases identical to TRBD2. The CDR3 totals 18 residues. The germline V gene has CDR1 SGHTA and CDR2 FQGNSA. J gave up 0 bases and V 1 base, and 5 bases lay outside the gene matches. The CDR3 DNA follows: TGTGCCAGCAGCTTAGGAGCTAGCGGGGGCGCGAACACCGGGGAGCTGTTTTTT. It translates to CASSLGASGGANTGELFF.

This clonotype was detected only a few times. The V and J genes are TRBV7-9 and TRBJ2-7; 9 nucleotides agree with TRBD1. CDR1 and CDR2 (germline): SEHNR, FQNEAQ (reference sequence). The length of the CDR3 is 16 residues. V lost 5 bases to trimming and J lost 2 bases; unmatched junction nucleotides: 10. The DNA of the CDR3 is TGTGCCAGCAGCACCCCCGACAGGGGGATTACCTACGAGCAGTACTTC. Translated: CASSTPDRGITYEQYF. Filled out from reference TRBV7-9 and TRBJ2-7, the complete variable domain reads DTGVSQNPRHKITKRGQNVTFRCDPISEHNRLYWYRQTLGQGPEFLTYFQNEAQLEKSRLLSDRFSAERPKGSFSTLEIQRTEQGDSAMYLCASSTPDRGITYEQYFGPGTRLTVT.

The genes are TRBV7-2 and TRBJ1-1; a possible D gene is TRBD1 (5 bases). Germline V gene lookup returns CDR1 SGHTA and CDR2 FQGNSA. V shed 0 bases and J shed 0 bases, with 8 bases lying between them. The CDR3 spans 15 residues. The CDR3 spells CASSLAQALNTEAFF. The CDR3 DNA is TGTGCCAGCAGCTTAGCACAGGCTCTGAACACTGAAGCTTTCTTT.

This sequence joins TRBV5-5 and TRBJ2-2; 8 bases agree with TRBD1. Trimming took 6 bases from V and 6 from J; bases not matched to a gene: 10. The germline gives CDR1 SGHKS, CDR2 YYEKEE (reference sequence). The length of the CDR3 is 15 residues. The CDR3: CASTSGQGVPGELFF. CDR3 coding DNA: TGTGCCAGCACCAGTGGACAGGGTGTACCCGGGGAGCTGTTTTTT. Full variable domain (outside the CDR3, taken from reference TRBV5-5 and TRBJ2-2): DAGVTQSPTHLIKTRGQQVTLRCSPISGHKSVSWYQQVLGQGPQFIFQYYEKEERGRGNFPDRFSARQFPNYSSELNVNALLLGDSALYLCASTSGQGVPGELFFGEGSRLTVL.

This clonotype has at least ten counts. This chain connects TRBV27 to TRBJ2-1; no clear D. CDR3 size: 14 residues. Per germline, CDR1 MNHEY and CDR2 SMNVEV (reference sequence). Trimming removed 2 bases from V and 4 bases from J, with 9 bases in between. The CDR3 DNA is TGTGCCAGCAGTTTAGCCAGAGTTTACAATGAGCAGTTCTTC. Its protein is CASSLARVYNEQFF.

This clonotype was found many times. V and J are TRBV7-9 and TRBJ2-1, with TRBD1 identical over 8 bases. Germline CDR1 is SEHNR and CDR2 is FQNEAQ (reference sequence). The CDR3 has 13 amino acids. V lost 4 bases to trimming and J lost 12 bases; unmatched junction nucleotides: 8. The CDR3 loop is CASSSKLTGGQFF. The CDR3 DNA is TGTGCCAGCAGCTCAAAGTTAACAGGGGGGCAGTTCTTC.

This clonotype has only one observation. The CDR3 is CASSFGDLSNEKLFF. The CDR3 nucleotides are TGTGCCAGCAGTTTTGGGGATCTTTCTAATGAAAAACTGTTTTTT. The genes are TRBV12-3 or TRBV12-4 and TRBJ1-4, with unresolved D. The CDR3 sequence is 15 residues long. V shed 3 bases and J shed 3 bases, with 11 bases lying between them.

This clonotype was found a few times. The chain employs TRBV18 and TRBJ1-2, with TRBD1 matching over 7 bases. Unmatched junction bases numbered 4, after V lost 0 bases and J lost 6 bases. The CDR3 consists of 14 residues. Germline loops: CDR1 KGHSH, CDR2 LQKENI. The CDR3 sequence: CASSPPRGTDGYTF. The CDR3 DNA reads as TGTGCCAGCTCACCACCTCGAGGGACAGATGGCTACACCTTC.

The chain uses TRBV28 and TRBJ2-7, with 8 bases that match TRBD1. Germline trimming cut 6 bases from V and 0 bases from J; bases unmatched to any gene: 10. The CDR3 is 16 residues long. Germline values: CDR1 MDHEN, CDR2 SYDVKM. The DNA of the CDR3 is TGTGCCAGCAGATTTTTTCCGGGACAGGCCTCCTACGAGCAGTACTTC. It specifies CASRFFPGQASYEQYF.

This sequence joins TRBV2 and TRBJ1-5; D is undetermined. The CDR3 has 12 residues. Germline V gives CDR1 SNHLY, CDR2 FYNNEI. The ends were cut back, 4 bases at V and 6 bases at J, with 7 bases in the middle. The CDR3 region has the DNA TGTGCCAGCAGTGTTTTGGGTCAGCCCCAGCATTTT. It yields the protein CASSVLGQPQHF.

This clonotype was recorded many times. V is TRBV27 and J is TRBJ2-7; D is possibly TRBD1 or TRBD2 (5 bases each). Germline values: CDR1 MNHEY, CDR2 SMNVEV (reference sequence). The CDR3 is made up of 15 amino acids. V was trimmed by 2 bases and J by 3 bases, leaving 14 bases between them. As DNA, the CDR3 is TGTGCCAGCAGTTTAAGAGGGCAGGGTCACTACGAGCAGTACTTC. Amino acids: CASSLRGQGHYEQYF.

This clonotype turned up a few times. This chain connects TRBV10-3 to TRBJ1-2, with a possible D match to TRBD1 (5 bases). CDR1 is ENHRY and CDR2 is SYGVKD in the germline V gene. The CDR3 extends over 14 amino acids. V lost 0 bases and J 5 bases, leaving 10 bases between the germline ends. The CDR3 DNA reads TGTGCCATCAGTGAGTCGGGACTACGATATGGCTACACCTTC. Translation: CAISESGLRYGYTF.